Sequencing of this T cell receptor (beta chain) was carried out in a study of human T cells and chemical hapten exposure. The ends were cut back, 4 bases at V and 5 bases at J, with 14 bases in the middle. The CDR3 loop spans 14 amino acids. From germline, CDR1 is SEHNR and CDR2 FQNEAQ (reference sequence). Described time point: pre-sensitization, week 0. Treatment specified: therapeutic diphenylcyclopropenone sensitization with weekly scalp DPC. One entry per CDR3 protein, called by TCRdb with MiXCR from the RACE reads. The sample carries more than 250,000 distinct CDR3 sequences, 8.6% recorded once.

The chain joins TRBV7-9 to TRBJ2-5, with D possibly matching TRBD1 (6 bases). The sample was whole blood, taken in connection with sensitization to the hapten diphenylcyclopropenone (DPC). This TCR derives from a woman between 40 and 50 years old with alopecia areata. Some clones in this sample may be carry-over from other donors' samples. The CDR3 DNA reads as TGTGCCAGCAGCTCAAGCAGGGGCGGCGAGACCCAGTACTTC. This translates into CASSSSRGGETQYF.